Each of the 27 T cell receptor beta chains below was sequenced from the same sample in a study of T cell responses to AZD1222 COVID-19 vaccine. Assay used: immunoSEQ multiplex PCR; TCRdb lists only in-frame clones, some missing. The table shows over 85,000 clones, with over 90% occurring only once. The material sequenced was peripheral blood, taken 28 days after the second AZD1222 dose. These TCRs come from an adult who received the AZD1222 COVID-19 vaccine.

CDR3 residues: CASRRDLGLVSEAFF. The CDR3 DNA follows: TGTGCCAGCCGCCGCGACTTGGGGTTGGTTTCTGAAGCTTTCTTT. The chain joins TRBV2 to TRBJ1-1; D gene ambiguous. There are 15 residues in the CDR3. Trimming removed 8 bases from V and 6 bases from J, with 22 bases in between. Per germline, CDR1 SNHLY and CDR2 FYNNEI.

The chain uses TRBV27 and TRBJ2-3; 9 positions agree with TRBD2. This CDR3 is built from 15 residues. Germline CDR1 and CDR2: MNHEY and SMNVEV (reference sequence). The V and J ends lost 3 bases and 5 bases, in that order; junction bases with no gene match: 6. The CDR3 sequence: CASSFSGGPGDTQYF. The CDR3 DNA reads as TGTGCCAGCAGTTTCAGCGGGGGGCCGGGAGATACGCAGTATTTT.

The chain employs TRBV19 and TRBJ2-5, with D possibly matching TRBD1 (7 bases). There are 17 residues in the CDR3. Deletions cut 1 base from V and 1 base from J, with 16 bases between. In germline, CDR1 is LNHDA, CDR2 SQIVND (reference sequence). The DNA of the CDR3 is TGTGCCAGTAGTATAGGTGGGAGGACAGGTTTCCAAGAGACCCAGTACTTC. It codes for CASSIGGRTGFQETQYF.

The chain carries TRBV2 and TRBJ1-2; the D gene is possibly TRBD1 (6 bases). The CDR3 contains 17 residues. Germline CDR1 SNHLY, CDR2 FYNNEI. Trimming left V 8 bases short and J 1 base short, with 23 bases between. This chain's CDR3 is CASGGGVGQRLNYGYTF. CDR3 bases: TGTGCCAGCGGGGGAGGGGTCGGACAGAGACTTAACTATGGCTACACCTTC.

The J gene is TRBJ2-3, the V gene TRBV6-1, with D perhaps TRBD1 (6 bases). Germline V gene lookup returns CDR1 MNHNS and CDR2 SASEGT. Trimming removed 0 bases from V and 12 bases from J, with 10 bases in between. This CDR3 comprises 12 residues. The CDR3 spells CASSEAQGRQYF. The CDR3 DNA reads as TGTGCCAGCAGTGAAGCGCAGGGGCGCCAGTATTTT.

The chain is built from TRBV2 and TRBJ1-5; 9 bases are a match to TRBD1. The trim removed 3 bases at V and 2 bases at J, leaving 5 bases unmatched. This CDR3 comprises 16 residues. The germline V gene has CDR1 SNHLY and CDR2 FYNNEI. The CDR3 here is CASSDPGQGGNQPQHF. The CDR3 coding sequence is TGTGCCAGCAGTGACCCGGGACAGGGAGGCAATCAGCCCCAGCATTTT.

This chain uses TRBV6-5 with TRBJ1-2; D is unresolved. Trimming removed 2 bases at V and 5 bases at J, with 15 bases between. The CDR3 has 15 residues. The germline CDR1 and CDR2 sequences are MNHEY and SVGAGI. The CDR3 is CASSYENPPFYGYTF. CDR3 in DNA: TGTGCCAGCAGTTACGAAAACCCGCCATTTTATGGCTACACCTTC.

This chain joins TRBV11-2 and TRBJ2-1, with D unclear. The CDR3 consists of 15 residues. Trimming took 5 bases from V and 0 from J, leaving 11 bases between them. From germline, CDR1 is SGHAT and CDR2 FQNNGV. CDR3 region: CASSEDASSYNEQFF. In nucleotides, the CDR3 is TGTGCCAGCAGCGAAGACGCGAGCTCCTACAATGAGCAGTTCTTC. Together with reference TRBV11-2 and TRBJ2-1, the CDR3 gives the full variable domain: EAGVAQSPRYKIIEKRQSVAFWCNPISGHATLYWYQQILGQGPKLLIQFQNNGVVDDSQLPKDRFSAERLKGVDSTLKIQPAKLEDSAVYLCASSEDASSYNEQFFGPGTRLTVL.

J is TRBJ2-2 and V is TRBV5-4; 7 bases agree with TRBD2. V gave up 3 bases and J gave up 6 bases; unmatched junction bases: 8. The germline V gene encodes CDR1 SGHNT and CDR2 YYREEE (reference sequence). The CDR3 covers 15 residues. In DNA form, the CDR3 reads TGTGCCAGCAGCTCGCGTGGGAGGGCTGCCGGGGAGCTGTTTTTT. This codes for CASSSRGRAAGELFF. The full variable domain, with the rest looked up from reference TRBV5-4 and TRBJ2-2, is ETGVTQSPTHLIKTRGQQVTLRCSSQSGHNTVSWYQQALGQGPQFIFQYYREEENGRGNFPPRFSGLQFPNYSSELNVNALELDDSALYLCASSSRGRAAGELFFGEGSRLTVL.

The chain carries TRBV7-2 and TRBJ2-2, with D possibly TRBD2 on 6 matching bases. Trimming pared 5 bases from V and 6 bases from J, leaving 16 bases between. The CDR3 sequence is 15 residues long. The germline V gene has CDR1 SGHTA and CDR2 FQGNSA. The CDR3 protein is CASSRTIPPSGELFF. CDR3 bases: TGTGCCAGCAGCCGGACTATTCCACCTTCCGGGGAGCTGTTTTTT.

This chain links TRBV6-2 or TRBV6-3 with TRBJ1-6, with D unresolved. Per germline, CDR1 MNHEY and CDR2 SVGEGT. The CDR3 sequence is 14 residues long. Trimming removed 0 bases at V and 8 bases at J, with 8 bases between. CDR3 amino acids: CASSYSTADSPLHF. CDR3 coding DNA: TGTGCCAGCAGTTACTCGACGGCAGATTCACCCCTCCACTTT.

The V and J genes are TRBV7-8 and TRBJ1-5; D is possibly TRBD1 (5 bases). The CDR3 consists of 16 residues. Per the germline V gene, CDR1 is SGHVS and CDR2 is FQNEAQ. Deletions cut 1 base from V and 1 base from J, with 11 bases between. The CDR3 DNA sequence: TGTGCCAGCAGCTTAGGAATGGGGGACAGCAATCAGCCCCAGCATTTT. Protein sequence: CASSLGMGDSNQPQHF.

The chain recombines TRBV6-5 with TRBJ2-7, with 7 bases matching TRBD2. The V segment lost 0 bases and the J segment 6 bases; nucleotides outside the gene matches: 8. This CDR3 contains 15 residues. The germline V gene has CDR1 MNHEY and CDR2 SVGAGI. The CDR3 DNA reads as TGTGCCAGCAGTTACTCTGGCGGGAGTGCGGCCGAGCAGTACTTC. It specifies CASSYSGGSAAEQYF.

The V and J genes are TRBV14 and TRBJ1-2; D unclear. V dropped 3 bases and J dropped 2 bases, with 7 bases sitting between them. This CDR3 is built from 13 residues. The germline V gene encodes CDR1 SGHDN and CDR2 FVKESK. CDR3 amino acids: CASSHTRNYGYTF. The CDR3 DNA reads as TGTGCCAGCAGCCACACACGCAACTATGGCTACACCTTC.

The chain joins TRBV5-6 to TRBJ1-1; 7 bases are a match to TRBD1. The CDR3 length is 13 residues. Germline V gives CDR1 SGHDT, CDR2 YYEEEE. V was clipped by 3 bases and J by 7 bases; unmatched bases: 6. In DNA form, the CDR3 reads TGTGCCAGCAGCTGGGACAGCGTTAATGAAGCTTTCTTT. Protein sequence: CASSWDSVNEAFF.

This chain's CDR3 is CASSGGSVVYEQYF. For the CDR3, the DNA is TGTGCCAGCAGCGGGGGGTCGGTTGTTTACGAGCAGTACTTC. This chain uses TRBV6-1 with TRBJ2-7; TRBD2 aligns across 7 bases. Germline values: CDR1 MNHNS, CDR2 SASEGT. The CDR3 loop spans 14 amino acids. V lost 6 bases to trimming and J lost 4 bases; unmatched junction nucleotides: 9.

CDR3 nucleotides: TGCGCCAGCAGCCCGAGTGGGGAGGGCTACACCTTC. This encodes CASSPSGEGYTF. J is TRBJ1-2 and V is TRBV4-1; D unclear. Germline CDR1 and CDR2: MGHRA and YSYEKL. V was shortened by 4 bases and J by 8 bases, with 11 bases between the two germline ends. CDR3 length: 12 amino acids.

The V call is TRBV6-5, the J call TRBJ1-5, with D hard to call. The V gene's germline CDR1 is MNHEY and CDR2 SVGAGI. The CDR3 is 16 amino acids. Between the trimmed V and J ends, which lost 4 bases and 0 bases, there was a span of 13 bases. CDR3 in DNA: TGTGCCAGCAGTTCAGGACGGGCAAATAGCAATCAGCCCCAGCATTTT. Protein product: CASSSGRANSNQPQHF.

About this clone: A read error may account for a junction end that differs from germline. The gene calls are TRBV27 and TRBJ1-4; D ambiguous. This CDR3 is 15 amino acids long. Per germline, CDR1 MNHEY and CDR2 SMNVEV (reference sequence). The chain's CDR3 is CASRLEGATNEKLFF. The CDR3 region has the DNA TGTGCCAGCCGTTTGGAGGGTGCAACTAATGAAAAACTGTTTTTT.

This sequence joins TRBV27 and TRBJ1-2; 10 nucleotides agree with TRBD1. Losses at the gene ends were 3 bases for V and 6 bases for J; bases not matched to a gene: 4. This CDR3 is 14 amino acids long. The germline V gene has CDR1 MNHEY and CDR2 SMNVEV (reference sequence). CDR3 region: CASSLRGTGDGYTF. CDR3 DNA: TGTGCCAGCAGTTTGCGCGGGACAGGGGATGGCTACACCTTC.

The chain combines TRBV18 with TRBJ1-1, with a possible D match to TRBD1 (5 bases). CDR3 length: 14 residues. V lost 5 bases, J lost 1 base, and 11 bases lay in between. Per germline, CDR1 KGHSH and CDR2 LQKENI. The CDR3 protein is CASSGGPRNTEAFF. The CDR3 DNA follows: TGTGCCAGCTCAGGGGGACCCAGGAACACTGAAGCTTTCTTT.

The chain recombines TRBV27 with TRBJ1-5; tentatively, D is TRBD1 (5 bases). The CDR3 runs 15 residues. The germline CDR1 and CDR2 sequences are MNHEY and SMNVEV (reference sequence). V lost 0 bases to trimming and J lost 4 bases, with 10 bases between them. Here the CDR3 reads CASSLSAGSNQPQHF. DNA for the CDR3: TGTGCCAGCAGTTTATCGGCAGGGTCAAATCAGCCCCAGCATTTT.

CDR3 sequence reads: CASSLPSRGPTSYNEQFF. CDR3 DNA: TGCGCCAGCAGCCTCCCTTCTAGGGGTCCGACCAGCTACAATGAGCAGTTCTTC. This sequence joins TRBV5-1 and TRBJ2-1; tentatively, D is TRBD1 (5 bases). Trimming took off 4 bases at V and 3 bases at J, with 23 bases between the two ends. The length of the CDR3 is 18 residues. Germline V lookup: CDR1 SGHRS, CDR2 YFSETQ. The variable domain in full, with the rest retrieved from reference TRBV5-1 and TRBJ2-1, is KAGVTQTPRYLIKTRGQQVTLSCSPISGHRSVSWYQQTPGQGLQFLFEYFSETQRNKGNFPGRFSGRQFSNSRSEMNVSTLELGDSALYLCASSLPSRGPTSYNEQFFGPGTRLTVL.

V is TRBV5-6 and J is TRBJ2-7; a weak D match, TRBD1 (5 bases). Per the germline V gene, CDR1 is SGHDT and CDR2 is YYEEEE. The CDR3 spans 14 residues. Between the trimmed V and J ends, which lost 1 base and 2 bases, there was a span of 10 bases. DNA of the CDR3: TGTGCCAGCAGCTTGATACAGGTACCCTACGAGCAGTACTTC. Protein: CASSLIQVPYEQYF.

This rearrangement joins TRBV2 to TRBJ2-7; D remains unclear. The CDR3 loop spans 11 amino acids. V lost 6 bases and J 3 bases, leaving 6 bases between the germline ends. The germline V gene has CDR1 SNHLY and CDR2 FYNNEI. The chain's CDR3 is CASRENYEQYF. The CDR3, as DNA: TGTGCCAGCAGAGAGAACTACGAGCAGTACTTC.

This chain uses TRBV7-9 with TRBJ2-7; possibly TRBD1 for D (6 bases). Trimming stripped 5 bases from V and 5 bases from J, with 22 bases between. The germline CDR1 and CDR2 sequences are SEHNR and FQNEAQ (reference sequence). CDR3 length equals 16 residues. The CDR3 spells CASSDRSRTADDEQYF. CDR3 sequence (DNA): TGTGCCAGCAGCGATAGATCTAGGACAGCCGACGACGAGCAGTACTTC.

The chain carries TRBV28 and TRBJ1-2; D unresolved. V was cut by 1 base and J by 8 bases, with 14 bases left in between. The CDR3 consists of 14 residues. CDR1 is MDHEN and CDR2 is SYDVKM in the germline V gene. The CDR3 nucleotides are TGTGCCAGCAGTTTATACGGTCGACGTTGGGGCTACACCTTC. This sequence encodes CASSLYGRRWGYTF.